Listed here are 29 T cell receptor beta chains from one sample, sequenced in a study of CD8+CD57+ T cells in acquired aplastic anemia. Researchers used genomic DNA as the template to profile TCR beta VDJ and CDR3. TCRdb reprocessed the reads via MiXCR and lists one record per CDR3 protein. The sample holds 250,000 or so distinct CDR3 sequences, approximately 45% seen once. The authors sequenced patients whose flow cytometry had shown CD8+CD57+ cell expansion. The sequencing sample was made of sorted CD4+, CD8+, or CD8+CD57+ T cells (not recorded which) from PBMCs. The receptors originated from a human donor with aplastic anemia.

This clonotype showed up many times. The CDR3 reads CASSRRLAGGGYNEQFF. The CDR3 DNA reads as TGTGCCAGCAGCCGAAGACTAGCGGGAGGGGGGTACAATGAGCAGTTCTTC. This rearrangement joins TRBV7-3 to TRBJ2-1, with 14 bases matching TRBD2. CDR1 is SGHTA and CDR2 is FQGTGA in the germline V gene. The V and J ends lost 5 bases and 4 bases, in that order; junction bases with no gene match: 7. The CDR3 covers 17 residues.

The chain joins TRBV15 to TRBJ1-3, with TRBD1 matching over 8 bases. The CDR3 contains 13 residues. The germline V gene encodes CDR1 LNHNV and CDR2 YYDKDF (reference sequence). V dropped 1 base and J dropped 7; count of bases not matched to a gene: 0. The CDR3 is CATSRGTGNTIYF. The CDR3 nucleotides read TGTGCCACCAGCAGAGGGACAGGGAACACCATATATTTT.

The CDR3 sequence is CSLGLNTEAFF. CDR3 bases: TGCAGCTTAGGACTGAACACTGAAGCTTTCTTT. The chain employs TRBV29-1 and TRBJ1-1; no clear D. Germline V gene lookup returns CDR1 SQVTM and CDR2 ANQGSEA. This CDR3 contains 11 residues. The V end was cut by 8 bases, the J end by 0 bases, with 7 bases between.

This clonotype was observed once. V and J are TRBV5-1 and TRBJ2-1, with 13 bases that match TRBD2. V lost 5 bases, J lost 9 bases, and 8 bases stayed unmatched. The CDR3 loop spans 15 amino acids. Germline V gives CDR1 SGHRS, CDR2 YFSETQ. CDR3 nucleotide sequence: TGCGCCAGCAGTTCCGGGACTAGCGGGAAGCTTGAGCAGTTCTTC. It is translated as CASSSGTSGKLEQFF.

This clonotype was observed a handful of times. The V call is TRBV20-1, the J call TRBJ2-1; TRBD2 agrees at 7 bases. V lost 0 bases to trimming and J lost 2 bases; unmatched junction nucleotides: 7. The germline CDR1 and CDR2 sequences are DFQATT and SNEGSKA (reference sequence). The CDR3 is 16 amino acids. The CDR3 region has the DNA TGCAGTGCTAGAGATAGCGGGCGTACAGCCTACAATGAGCAGTTCTTC. Translation: CSARDSGRTAYNEQFF.

The V call is TRBV10-2, the J call TRBJ2-2; D remains unclear. Trimming took 0 bases from V and 7 from J, leaving 12 bases between them. The CDR3 contains 15 residues. Per the germline V gene, CDR1 is WSHSY and CDR2 is SAAADI. The CDR3 here is CASSESSRYGGELFF. CDR3 bases: TGCGCCAGCAGTGAGTCGTCAAGATACGGCGGGGAGCTGTTTTTT.

This clonotype was observed a handful of times. CDR3 sequence reads: CASRSRQRLTSSYNSPLHF. CDR3 nucleotides: TGTGCCAGCAGATCCCGTCAACGTTTAACAAGCTCCTATAATTCACCCCTCCACTTT. The chain employs TRBV6-2 or TRBV6-3 and TRBJ1-6; D not resolved. Deletions cut 6 bases from V and 0 bases from J, with 21 bases between. The CDR3 is made up of 19 amino acids. Germline CDR1 MNHEY, CDR2 SVGEGT.

This clonotype was observed many times. V is TRBV29-1 and J is TRBJ1-5; the D is unclear. Trimming pared 4 bases from V and 6 bases from J, leaving 10 bases between. The CDR3 runs 12 residues. Germline assignment: CDR1 SQVTM and CDR2 ANQGSEA. The CDR3 bases are TGCAGCGTTGGGAGAGAAAGTCAGCCCCAGCATTTT. Residues: CSVGRESQPQHF.

The V and J genes are TRBV5-1 and TRBJ1-6; D is undetermined. The V gene lost 1 base and the J gene lost 6 bases, with 11 bases spanning the gap. The CDR3 sequence is 15 residues long. In germline, CDR1 is SGHRS, CDR2 YFSETQ. The CDR3 sequence: CASSLSPIPNSPLHF. The CDR3 nucleotides are TGCGCCAGCAGCTTGTCCCCAATACCTAATTCACCCCTCCACTTT. Combining the CDR3 with reference TRBV5-1 and TRBJ1-6 gives the whole variable domain KAGVTQTPRYLIKTRGQQVTLSCSPISGHRSVSWYQQTPGQGLQFLFEYFSETQRNKGNFPGRFSGRQFSNSRSEMNVSTLELGDSALYLCASSLSPIPNSPLHFGNGTRLTVT.

This clonotype appeared many times. V usage is TRBV20-1 and J usage is TRBJ2-7; 9 bases agree with TRBD1. The V gene end was trimmed by 0 bases and the J gene end by 5 bases; junction bases not matched to a gene: 20. Germline V gene data show CDR1 as DFQATT and CDR2 as SNEGSKA (reference sequence). This CDR3 spans 19 amino acids. CDR3 in DNA: TGCAGTGCTAGAGATCTTTCGGACGCTGGGACAGGGACAGTAGACGAGCAGTACTTC. This sequence encodes CSARDLSDAGTGTVDEQYF.

This clonotype has only a few counts. This chain uses TRBV29-1 with TRBJ1-4, with a weak D call TRBD1 (6 bases). Germline CDR1 and CDR2: SQVTM and ANQGSEA. CDR3 length: 12 amino acids. Trimming took 8 bases from V and 4 from J, leaving 11 bases between them. For the CDR3, the DNA is TGCAGCATCCGGGACAATAATGAAAAACTGTTTTTT. Its protein product is CSIRDNNEKLFF.

This clonotype was observed many times. The chain couples TRBV9 to TRBJ2-7, with 7 bases matching TRBD1. V shed 5 bases and J 0 bases; nucleotides not matched to a gene: 5. The CDR3 is made up of 14 amino acids. Looked up from germline, CDR1 is SGDLS and CDR2 is YYNGEE. The CDR3 nucleotides read TGTGCCAGCAGTTACAGGGGAAACTCCTACGAGCAGTACTTC. It codes for CASSYRGNSYEQYF. The whole variable domain, filled in from reference TRBV9 and TRBJ2-7, reads DSGVTQTPKHLITATGQRVTLRCSPRSGDLSVYWYQQSLDQGLQFLIQYYNGEERAKGNILERFSAQQFPDLHSELNLSSLELGDSALYFCASSYRGNSYEQYFGPGTRLTVT.

This clonotype was observed once. The germline gene is not matched at one end of the junction; a read error may be the cause. In DNA, the CDR3 is TGTGCTAGCAGCGTGGGACAGGGGATAAGCTGCGAGCAGTACTTC. It encodes CASSVGQGISCEQYF. This chain joins TRBV9 and TRBJ2-7; the match to TRBD1 covers 10 bases. The CDR3 extends over 15 amino acids. Germline V CDR1 and CDR2: SGDLS, YYNGEE.

Remarks on this clonotype: One base away lies a much larger clone, so this may be a sequencing read error. The rearrangement uses TRBV3-1 and TRBJ2-7; 7 bases agree with TRBD2. After removal of 5 bases from V and 6 bases from J, the junction contained 10 bases not matched to a gene. Looked up from germline, CDR1 is LGHDT and CDR2 is YNNKEL (reference sequence). CDR3 length: 14 residues. Here the CDR3 DNA reads TGTGCCAGCAGCTTAGGACGGGGGGTCCGCGAGCAGTACTTC. It yields the protein CASSLGRGVREQYF.

The V call is TRBV12-3 or TRBV12-4, the J call TRBJ2-1; TRBD1 matches at 7 bases. Unmatched junction bases numbered 10, after V lost 7 bases and J lost 4 bases. There are 15 residues in the CDR3. The CDR3 is CASTLDRVAYNEQFF. CDR3 DNA: TGTGCCAGCACCCTAGACAGGGTGGCGTACAATGAGCAGTTCTTC.

V is TRBV28 and J is TRBJ2-5; 14 nucleotides match TRBD2. Trimming at V came to 6 bases and at J to 5 bases, leaving 11 bases not matched to a gene. Germline loops: CDR1 MDHEN, CDR2 SYDVKM. The CDR3 contains 17 residues. CDR3 protein: CASRRTRLAGGQETQYF. CDR3 nucleotide sequence: TGTGCCAGCAGACGAACCCGACTAGCGGGAGGGCAGGAGACCCAGTACTTC.

V gene TRBV2 combines with J gene TRBJ1-1; 9 positions agree with TRBD1. V trimming: 6 bases; J trimming: 6 bases; junction bases outside the gene matches: 14. The CDR3 runs 16 residues. Per the germline V gene, CDR1 is SNHLY and CDR2 is FYNNEI. The CDR3 protein is CASRDRGPFLDSEAFF. The CDR3 DNA reads TGTGCCAGCAGGGACAGGGGCCCCTTTTTGGATTCTGAAGCTTTCTTT.

This clonotype came up a few times. The chain combines TRBV30 with TRBJ2-3, with TRBD2 matching 7 bases. This CDR3 is built from 14 residues. Germline trimming cut 7 bases from V and 2 bases from J; bases unmatched to any gene: 9. Germline CDR1 and CDR2: GTSNPN and SVGIG (reference sequence). CDR3 DNA sequence: TGTGCCTCCCACTGGGGGGGGACCACAGATACGCAGTATTTT. Encoded protein: CASHWGGTTDTQYF.

This clonotype has just a few counts. V is TRBV4-3 and J is TRBJ2-7; TRBD2 matches at 9 bases. CDR3 length equals 16 residues. The germline gives CDR1 LGHNA, CDR2 YSLEER. V was clipped by 1 base and J by 1 base; unmatched bases: 5. CDR3 region: CASSQGAGGISYEQYF. The CDR3 nucleotides are TGCGCCAGCAGCCAAGGAGCGGGGGGCATATCCTACGAGCAGTACTTC.

This clonotype was counted between two and nine times. The chain links TRBV7-9 to TRBJ1-2; D is unresolved. V dropped 1 base and J dropped 7 bases, with 16 bases sitting between them. The CDR3 is 15 residues long. The germline V gene encodes CDR1 SEHNR and CDR2 FQNEAQ (reference sequence). The CDR3 sequence is CASSLGDSVRTGYTF. The CDR3 DNA sequence: TGTGCCAGCAGCTTAGGGGATTCTGTCCGGACTGGCTACACCTTC. Together with reference TRBV7-9 and TRBJ1-2, the CDR3 gives the full variable domain: DTGVSQNPRHKITKRGQNVTFRCDPISEHNRLYWYRQTLGQGPEFLTYFQNEAQLEKSRLLSDRFSAERPKGSFSTLEIQRTEQGDSAMYLCASSLGDSVRTGYTFGSGTRLTVV.

The chain recombines TRBV19 with TRBJ1-1; D call uncertain. The V gene's germline CDR1 is LNHDA and CDR2 SQIVND (reference sequence). This CDR3 has 13 amino acids. V was shortened by 6 bases and J by 3 bases, with 11 bases between the two germline ends. CDR3 DNA sequence: TGTGCCAGTAGGTCCCTGCCGGACACTGAAGCTTTCTTT. Its protein is CASRSLPDTEAFF.

This clonotype showed up many times. The V gene is TRBV7-9, the J gene TRBJ1-1; D is undetermined. Germline lookup yields CDR1 SEHNR and CDR2 FQNEAQ (reference sequence). The CDR3 length is 15 residues. V was trimmed by 1 base and J by 6 bases, leaving 15 bases between them. As DNA, the CDR3 is TGTGCCAGCAGCTTAGTGGCGGAAGTATTTTCTGAAGCTTTCTTT. It encodes CASSLVAEVFSEAFF.

In this sample, this clonotype turned up many times. V is TRBV7-9 and J is TRBJ1-1; D unresolved. Germline lookup yields CDR1 SEHNR and CDR2 FQNEAQ (reference sequence). CDR3 length: 13 amino acids. V lost 2 bases and J 7 bases, leaving 11 bases between the germline ends. CDR3 protein: CASSLLTELEAFF. CDR3 DNA: TGTGCCAGCAGCTTATTGACTGAACTTGAAGCTTTCTTT.

The V call is TRBV15, the J call TRBJ1-3; the D is unclear. CDR1 LNHNV and CDR2 YYDKDF come from the germline V gene (reference sequence). V lost 0 bases and J 4 bases, leaving 13 bases between the germline ends. This CDR3 comprises 16 residues. The DNA of the CDR3 is TGTGCCACCAGCAGAGATAAGGAGGTGGGAGGAAACACCATATATTTT. Protein sequence: CATSRDKEVGGNTIYF.

This clonotype appeared many times. This chain joins TRBV10-3 and TRBJ2-3, with D tentatively TRBD1 (5 bases). Trimming stripped 0 bases from V and 0 bases from J, with 13 bases between. Germline V gene lookup returns CDR1 ENHRY and CDR2 SYGVKD. The CDR3 sequence is 17 residues long. CDR3 DNA: TGTGCCATCAGTGAGTCGGGCCAGGGTTCTAGCACAGATACGCAGTATTTT. This codes for CAISESGQGSSTDTQYF.

The chain uses TRBV3-1 and TRBJ2-7, with 10 bases aligning to TRBD2. V lost 3 bases and J lost 3; bases outside the gene matches: 5. The CDR3 is 15 residues long. The germline V gene encodes CDR1 LGHDT and CDR2 YNNKEL (reference sequence). CDR3 loop: CASSHLAGGHYEQYF. CDR3 coding DNA: TGTGCCAGCAGCCACTTAGCGGGGGGACACTACGAGCAGTACTTC.

The genes are TRBV5-1 and TRBJ1-4, with D unclear. CDR3 size: 14 residues. From germline, CDR1 is SGHRS and CDR2 YFSETQ. V lost 2 bases to trimming and J lost 4 bases, with 9 bases between them. The DNA for the CDR3 is TGCGCCAGCAGCTTCGAAAGTGTTAATGAAAAACTGTTTTTT. Its translation is CASSFESVNEKLFF.

The CDR3 region has the DNA TGTGCCAGCACCCCGGGACAGGGACCGTGTCTGAGCTCCTACAATGAGCAGTTCTTC. Translation gives CASTPGQGPCLSSYNEQFF. J is TRBJ2-1 and V is TRBV7-6; 9 bases fit TRBD1. The germline CDR1 and CDR2 sequences are SGHVS and FNYEAQ. The CDR3 spans 19 residues. V gave up 7 bases and J gave up 0 bases; unmatched junction bases: 16.

The V call is TRBV7-9, the J call TRBJ1-2, with TRBD1 matching over 7 bases. This CDR3 comprises 20 residues. Trimming cost V 4 bases and J 4 bases; bases outside gene matches: 24. The germline V gene has CDR1 SEHNR and CDR2 FQNEAQ (reference sequence). The CDR3 coding sequence is TGTGCCAGCAGCTCCCACGGGACTAGCGGATCAGGGGGGTCGTTCTATGGCTACACCTTC. Its translation: CASSSHGTSGSGGSFYGYTF.